A selection of T cell receptor beta chains follows, all from one sample in a study of CD8+ T cells in alopecia areata. Here immunoSEQ multiplex PCR was the method, and the copy in TCRdb shows in-frame clones only, minus some. This table holds more than 75,000 clones, less than 50% found once. The sample comprised CD4+ T cells sorted from blood. Receptor source: a human donor with alopecia areata. CDR3s include the opening cysteine and the closing phenylalanine or tryptophan. A D gene is named only where the DNA matches it firmly. A row's size may be missing; if present it is once, few, many or a size class.

few	TRBD1	TRBJ2-7	TRBV20-1	TGCAGTGCTGGACAGGGGTACGAGCAGTACTTC	CSAGQGYEQYF
NA	TRBD2	TRBJ2-7	TRBV7-2	TGTGCCAGCAGCCCATCACTAGCGGGGCCCGATGAGCAGTACTTC	CASSPSLAGPDEQYF
NA	TRBD1	TRBJ1-4	TRBV29-1	TGCAGCGTGTCGGGACAGCTTAATGAAAAACTGTTTTTT	CSVSGQLNEKLFF
once	NA	TRBJ1-2	TRBV2	TGTGCCAGCAGTGGTGAGGGCTATGGCTACACCTTC	CASSGEGYGYTF
once	NA	TRBJ2-1	TRBV7-9	TGTGCCAGCGGGGGGGCCCTCAATGAGCAGTTCTTC	CASGGALNEQFF
NA	NA	TRBJ1-1	TRBV4-3	TGCGCCAGCAGCCAAGATAGGGGTATAGGAGCTTTCTTT	CASSQDRGIGAFF
NA	NA	TRBJ1-1	TRBV30	TGTGCCTGGAGTGCAGGGAGGGTGAACACTGAAGCTTTCTTT	CAWSAGRVNTEAFF
NA	TRBD1	TRBJ2-7	TRBV5-6	TGTGCCAGCAGCCTCCGGGACAGTCTCTACGAGCAGTACTTC	CASSLRDSLYEQYF
few	NA	TRBJ1-1	TRBV25-1	TGTGCCAGCAGTCCGGGGGGACGAAAGAACACTGAAGCTTTCTTT	CASSPGGRKNTEAFF
NA	TRBD1	TRBJ2-4	TRBV2	TGTGCCAGCACACCGGGACAGGGGGGTGGCATTCAGTACTTC	CASTPGQGGGIQYF
few	NA	TRBJ2-3	TRBV4-3	TGCGCCAGCAGCCAAGATTCAGGGGAAGCAGATACGCAGTATTTT	CASSQDSGEADTQYF
few	NA	TRBJ2-1	TRBV6-4	TGTGCCACAACTCCTAGCGCAAGCTCCTACAATGAGCAGTTCTTC	CATTPSASSYNEQFF
once	TRBD1	TRBJ1-1	TRBV7-6	TGTGCCAGCAGCCCTCGACAGGGATGGTCTGAAGCTTTCTTT	CASSPRQGWSEAFF
NA	NA	TRBJ1-2	TRBV4-2	TGTGCCAGCAGCCAAGGGTCTGCTAACTATGGCTACACCTTC	CASSQGSANYGYTF
few	NA	TRBJ1-2	TRBV28	TGTGCCAGCAGTCAGGCTCTAGGTTGGGACTATGGCTACACCTTC	CASSQALGWDYGYTF
NA	NA	TRBJ2-5	TRBV29-1	TGCAGCGTTGGTTCAGGGCTTAAGACCCAGTACTTC	CSVGSGLKTQYF
NA	NA	TRBJ2-2	TRBV5-1	TGCGCCAGCAGCTTCCCCCTAGCGAGGGCCGGGGAGCTGTTTTTT	CASSFPLARAGELFF
NA	TRBD1	TRBJ2-5	TRBV28	TGTGCCAGCAGCCGGGACAGGGATGCAGAGACCCAGTACTTC	CASSRDRDAETQYF
NA	NA	TRBJ1-2	TRBV5-1	TGCGCCAGCAGCTTTTCACAGGGAGTAAGCGGCTACACCTTC	CASSFSQGVSGYTF
NA	TRBD2	TRBJ2-7	TRBV5-1	TGCGCCAGCAGCCCGGGACTAGCGGGCTCCTACGAGCAGTACTTC	CASSPGLAGSYEQYF
NA	TRBD2	TRBJ2-7	TRBV18	TGTGCCAGCTCACCACCTGCATGGCGGGGGGCCTACGAGCAGTACTTC	CASSPPAWRGAYEQYF
NA	NA	TRBJ1-5	TRBV2	TGTGCCAGCAGGGGGGACGGAAACAATCAGCCCCAGCATTTT	CASRGDGNNQPQHF
NA	TRBD1	TRBJ2-7	TRBV4-3	TGCGCCAGCAGCCAAGATTTTGGGACAGGGGGCCGTTGGCAGTACTTC	CASSQDFGTGGRWQYF
few	NA	TRBJ2-5	TRBV29-1	TGCAGCGTCCCGAGGGGATATCCGGAGACCCAGTACTTC	CSVPRGYPETQYF
few	NA	TRBJ1-3	TRBV30	TGTGCCTGGAGTGTTGACGGACCTAGAAACACCATATATTTT	CAWSVDGPRNTIYF
few	NA	TRBJ1-1	TRBV7-7	TGTGCCAGCAGCTTAGCTTTGAACACTGAAGCTTTCTTT	CASSLALNTEAFF
many	TRBD1	TRBJ2-1	TRBV28	TGTGCCAGCAGCCGAAGGGGACAGCCACGAGAGAATGAGCAGTTCTTC	CASSRRGQPRENEQFF
NA	NA	TRBJ1-4	TRBV7-9	TGTGCCAGCAGCTGGAGCGAGAGGCGGGGTGAAAAACTGTTTTTT	CASSWSERRGEKLFF
NA	NA	TRBJ2-5	TRBV7-9	TGTGCCAGCAGCCCCCCCACGGAGACCCAGTACTTC	CASSPPTETQYF
few	TRBD1	TRBJ2-7	TRBV6-5	TGTGCCAGCAGCGGAACTCACAGGGGGCGGGAAGAGCAGTACTTC	CASSGTHRGREEQYF
NA	TRBD1	TRBJ2-1	TRBV27	TGTGCCAGCAGTTTCGGGACAGGGAGGTACAATGAGCAGTTCTTC	CASSFGTGRYNEQFF
NA	TRBD1	TRBJ2-5	TRBV18	TGTGCCAGCTCACCAGCCAGGGGGCGAGAGACCCAGTACTTC	CASSPARGRETQYF
NA	NA	TRBJ1-5	TRBV10-3	TGTGCCATCGGTTGGAATCAGCCCCAGCATTTT	CAIGWNQPQHF
few	TRBD2	TRBJ2-3	TRBV9	TGTGCCAGCACCCAGCGGGAGGTTCGAGATACGCAGTATTTT	CASTQREVRDTQYF
NA	TRBD2	TRBJ2-7	TRBV28	TGTGCCAGCAGGGGGACTAGCCGGATTACCTACGAGCAGTACTTC	CASRGTSRITYEQYF
NA	NA	TRBJ2-7	TRBV18	TGTGCCAGCTCACCCTATAGGACGGAAACCTACGAGCAGTACTTC	CASSPYRTETYEQYF
NA	TRBD1	TRBJ1-1	TRBV7-9	TGTGCCAGCAGACGGGGGACAGCCACTGAAGCTTTCTTT	CASRRGTATEAFF
NA	NA	TRBJ2-2	TRBV7-6	TGTGCCAGCAGCTTAGTACTAAACACCGGGGAGCTGTTTTTT	CASSLVLNTGELFF
few	NA	TRBJ2-3	TRBV30	TGTGCCTCCCGTGCCGTTAGCGGAAACACAGATACGCAGTATTTT	CASRAVSGNTDTQYF
NA	NA	TRBJ2-1	TRBV7-2	TGTGCCAGCAGCCGGTACAGGGATAGCTCCTACAATGAGCAGTTCTTC	CASSRYRDSSYNEQFF
few	TRBD1	TRBJ2-5	TRBV27	TGTGCCAGCAGTTCGAAACGCACCCGACAGGGCGGGTGGGAGACCCAGTACTTC	CASSSKRTRQGGWETQYF
few	TRBD2	TRBJ2-7	TRBV7-9	TGTGCCAGCGAGCCGAGCGGGGCATCCTACGAGCAGTACTTC	CASEPSGASYEQYF
once	NA	TRBJ2-3	TRBV12-2	TGTGCAAGTCGCCCCCCGGGGGGCGGTCCAGATACGCAGTATTTT	CASRPPGGGPDTQYF
few	TRBD2	TRBJ2-1	TRBV19	TGTGCCAGTACCCAGCGGGGAAAACGGGGTGAGCAGTTCTTC	CASTQRGKRGEQFF
NA	NA	TRBJ1-1	TRBV6-5	TGTGCCAGCAGTTACCTGCGGTTCACTGAAGCTTTCTTT	CASSYLRFTEAFF
few	NA	TRBJ2-7	TRBV29-1	TGCAGCGTCGCGCTAAACCAGGGAAGGCCCTACGAGCAGTACTTC	CSVALNQGRPYEQYF
NA	NA	TRBJ2-6	TRBV2	TGTGCCAGCAGCCCCGTTCGGACTGGGGCCAACGTCCTGACTTTC	CASSPVRTGANVLTF
NA	NA	TRBJ2-1	TRBV5-6	TGTGCCAGCAGCTCTCGGTACAATGAGCAGTTCTTC	CASSSRYNEQFF
NA	TRBD1	TRBJ2-3	TRBV29-1	TGCAGCGTTGTTCTCGGGACAGGGGGCACGCAGTATTTT	CSVVLGTGGTQYF
NA	NA	TRBJ2-3	TRBV7-2	TGTGCCAGCAGCGAAAGGGGGGCAGATACGCAGTATTTT	CASSERGADTQYF
NA	NA	TRBJ2-7	TRBV5-1	TGCGCCAGCAGCTTGTTAGACTCCTACGAGCAGTACTTC	CASSLLDSYEQYF
NA	NA	TRBJ1-1	TRBV4-1	TGCGCCAGCAGCCAAGATACCGGGACCACCGACACTGAAGCTTTCTTT	CASSQDTGTTDTEAFF
NA	TRBD1	TRBJ1-2	TRBV28	TGTGCCAGCAATATCCGACAGGGGAGCTATGGCTACACCTTC	CASNIRQGSYGYTF
NA	TRBD2	TRBJ2-7	TRBV7-2	TGTGCCAGCACCCCTAGCGGGGGGGCCTACGAGCAGTACTTC	CASTPSGGAYEQYF
NA	NA	TRBJ2-5	TRBV7-3	TGTGCCAGCAGCTATGAGGGGGTGGAGACCCAGTACTTC	CASSYEGVETQYF
NA	NA	TRBJ2-7	TRBV9	TGTGCCAGCAGCGTAGGCGGGCGCGCCTCCTACGAGCAGTACTTC	CASSVGGRASYEQYF
NA	TRBD2	TRBJ2-5	TRBV9	TGTGCCAGCAGCGTAGGGCTAGCGGTCCAGGAGACCCAGTACTTC	CASSVGLAVQETQYF